This T cell receptor (beta chain) came from a study of lymphopenia after photon versus proton radiotherapy. V was pared by 5 bases and J by 0 bases, with 23 bases between. Germline V gives CDR1 SEHNR, CDR2 FQNEAQ (reference sequence). This CDR3 comprises 19 residues. Generated by immunoSEQ multiplex PCR, the TCRdb table keeps only in-frame clones and is missing some. The sample includes tens of thousands of clones, approximately 90% seen only once; the top ten take approximately 50%. The chain carries TRBV7-9 and TRBJ2-1; possible D gene TRBD1, 5 bases. The material was peripheral blood, obtained from a patient treated with proton-based radiotherapy. The TCR sequence derives from a woman between 55 and 75 years old with cholangiocarcinoma. Some clones in this sample may be carry-over from other donors' samples. The CDR3, as DNA: TGTGCCAGCAGCCTCATTTTGGAGTTTGACAGAAGCTCCTACAATGAGCAGTTCTTC. Translation: CASSLILEFDRSSYNEQFF.